These 28 T cell receptor beta chains originate from one sample sequenced in a study of patients and donors after allogeneic stem cell transplantation (dated by TCRdb to the early 2020s). The receptor library was made with RT-PCR. The run used a NextSeq 550. TCRdb redid the processing of the public reads, applying fastp at Q25 and MiXCR, and retained in-frame beta chains. When rows share a CDR3 protein, they turn into one entry using the most common DNA and genes. The sample table contains 900,000 to 1,000,000 distinct CDR3 sequences; only one count was recorded for 18% of them. The ten most abundant clones make up around 6% of the sample. Specimen: blood, either unsorted or a sorted T cell fraction (not recorded which). All receptors derive from a human donor who was either an allogeneic HSCT recipient or a stem cell or donor lymphocyte infusion donor (not recorded which). It is not recorded whose cells these are; they may come from a transplant donor.

J is TRBJ1-1 and V is TRBV15; D may be TRBD1 (6 bases). The CDR3 length is 17 residues. Germline CDR1 LNHNV, CDR2 YYDKDF (reference sequence). The ends were cut back, 3 bases at V and 5 bases at J, with 22 bases in the middle. In DNA form, the CDR3 reads TGTGCCACCAGCAGGGACACGGGCTGGGGGCTAGGAACTGAAGCTTTCTTT. It is translated as CATSRDTGWGLGTEAFF. The full variable domain, in which reference TRBV15 and TRBJ1-1 provide the parts outside the CDR3, is DAMVIQNPRYQVTQFGKPVTLSCSQTLNHNVMYWYQQKSSQAPKLLFHYYDKDFNNEADTPDNFQSRRPNTSFCFLDIRSPGLGDTAMYLCATSRDTGWGLGTEAFFGQGTRLTVV.

The CDR3 loop is CASSLDLVLNEAFF. In nucleotides, the CDR3 is TGCGCCAGCAGCTTGGACCTTGTCCTAAATGAAGCTTTCTTT. The chain is built from TRBV5-1 and TRBJ1-1; D not resolved. Trimming cost V 0 bases and J 7 bases, with 13 bases left between them. This CDR3 spans 14 amino acids. CDR1 is SGHRS, CDR2 YFSETQ, per germline.

The genes are TRBV7-9 and TRBJ2-2; D possibly corresponds to TRBD1 (6 bases). V was cut by 3 bases and J by 5 bases, with 13 bases left in between. Per the germline V gene, CDR1 is SEHNR and CDR2 is FQNEAQ (reference sequence). The CDR3 consists of 15 residues. CDR3 DNA sequence: TGTGCCAGCAGCTTCCGGCAGGGGAAAACCGGGGAGCTGTTTTTT. Protein sequence: CASSFRQGKTGELFF.

The V gene is TRBV7-3, the J gene TRBJ2-5; D ambiguous. Trimming pared 4 bases from V and 1 base from J, leaving 7 bases between. Germline CDR1 and CDR2: SGHTA and FQGTGA. The CDR3 is made up of 13 amino acids. DNA of the CDR3: TGTGCCAGCAGCTCTGAACTCCAAGAGACCCAGTACTTC. The encoded protein is CASSSELQETQYF.

Only a few counts were recorded for this clonotype. The J gene is TRBJ2-7, the V gene TRBV4-1; 8 bases fit TRBD2. Germline assignment: CDR1 MGHRA and CDR2 YSYEKL. The CDR3 runs to 18 residues. The J segment lost 4 bases and the V segment lost 0 bases, leaving 14 bases of the junction unmatched. The CDR3 sequence is CASSQEVVSGVAYYEQYF. The CDR3 nucleotides are TGCGCCAGCAGCCAAGAAGTAGTTAGCGGGGTGGCGTATTACGAGCAGTACTTC.

This clonotype was seen only a few times. The genes are TRBV12-3 or TRBV12-4 and TRBJ1-2; no reliable D call. Trimming removed 6 bases from V and 8 bases from J, with 16 bases in between. This CDR3 contains 13 residues. CDR3 region: CASSLGGVWGYTF. The CDR3 nucleotides read TGTGCCAGCAGCCTAGGAGGCGTCTGGGGCTACACCTTC.

The chain recombines TRBV7-2 with TRBJ2-1; 9 bases match TRBD2. The trim removed 1 base at V and 4 bases at J, leaving 5 bases unmatched. The germline V gene has CDR1 SGHTA and CDR2 FQGNSA. The CDR3 has 16 amino acids. CDR3: CASSLGQRGAYNEQFF. The CDR3 region has the DNA TGTGCCAGCAGCTTAGGACAGCGGGGGGCATACAATGAGCAGTTCTTC.

The chain is built from TRBV7-2 and TRBJ2-2; no clear D gene. This CDR3 spans 17 amino acids. The V gene lost 5 bases and the J gene lost 2 bases, with 18 bases spanning the gap. CDR1 is SGHTA, CDR2 FQGNSA, per germline. For the CDR3, the DNA is TGTGCCAGCAGCCCGACGGACCCTAGAATCAACACCGGGGAGCTGTTTTTT. Its translation: CASSPTDPRINTGELFF.

This clonotype was seen a handful of times. This rearrangement joins TRBV20-1 to TRBJ2-3, with D perhaps TRBD2 (5 bases). Germline V gene data show CDR1 as DFQATT and CDR2 as SNEGSKA (reference sequence). Trimming shortened V by 0 bases and J by 5 bases, and 15 bases separated the two germline ends. This CDR3 is 15 amino acids long. The CDR3 bases are TGCAGTGCTAGAGATCAAGGGCTAGCCAGAGATACGCAGTATTTT. Its protein is CSARDQGLARDTQYF.

This clonotype showed up just a few times. J is TRBJ2-1 and V is TRBV24-1, with D possibly being TRBD2 (5 bases). Germline V gives CDR1 KGHDR, CDR2 SFDVKD. The CDR3 is made up of 12 amino acids. V was shortened by 7 bases and J by 6 bases, with 9 bases between the two germline ends. CDR3 nucleotides: TGTGCCACCAGCGACGGACTCAATGAGCAGTTCTTC. It yields the protein CATSDGLNEQFF.

The CDR3 protein is CASLDAGTQYF. The CDR3 region has the DNA TGTGCCAGCCTAGACGCAGGCACGCAGTATTTT. The rearrangement uses TRBV4-2 and TRBJ2-3; D is ambiguous. The CDR3 consists of 11 residues. Trimming left V 8 bases short and J 9 bases short, with 12 bases between. The germline gives CDR1 LGHNA, CDR2 YNFKEQ.

The chain employs TRBV4-1 and TRBJ2-1; TRBD2 matches at 13 bases. The CDR3 loop spans 14 amino acids. The germline gives CDR1 MGHRA, CDR2 YSYEKL. V was pared by 6 bases and J by 8 bases, with 4 bases of the junction left unmatched. The CDR3 sequence is CASRLAGGPYEQFF. In nucleotides, the CDR3 is TGCGCCAGCAGACTAGCGGGGGGGCCATATGAGCAGTTCTTC.

In its sample, this clonotype was seen a few times. The CDR3 nucleotides read TGCAGTGCTAGACCGACCACTAGCGGGCATTATACCTACGAGCAGTACTTC. Protein: CSARPTTSGHYTYEQYF. The rearrangement uses TRBV20-1 and TRBJ2-7, with 9 bases lining up with TRBD2. Germline V lookup: CDR1 DFQATT, CDR2 SNEGSKA (reference sequence). This CDR3 region has 17 residues. V lost 2 bases to trimming and J lost 2 bases; unmatched junction nucleotides: 13.

The rearrangement joins TRBV18 to TRBJ1-5, with D perhaps matching TRBD1 (5 bases). CDR1 is KGHSH and CDR2 is LQKENI in the germline V gene. CDR3 length: 15 amino acids. V was cut by 3 bases and J by 6 bases, with 15 bases left in between. The CDR3 nucleotides read TGTGCCAGCTCACCCCTCGACAGTCCCCCTCAGCCCCAGCATTTT. It yields the protein CASSPLDSPPQPQHF.

The chain is built from TRBV20-1 and TRBJ2-5, with TRBD1 identical over 9 bases. Unmatched junction bases numbered 6, after V lost 2 bases and J lost 5 bases. The CDR3 extends over 14 amino acids. Germline V CDR1 and CDR2: DFQATT, SNEGSKA (reference sequence). CDR3 protein: CSARPGTGYETQYF. In DNA form, the CDR3 reads TGCAGTGCTAGACCCGGGACAGGGTACGAGACCCAGTACTTC.

This clonotype was seen a handful of times. The chain carries TRBV12-3 or TRBV12-4 and TRBJ2-7; D possibly corresponds to TRBD1 (5 bases). There are 14 residues in the CDR3. Trimming left V 6 bases short and J 2 bases short, with 14 bases between. CDR3 nucleotides: TGTGCCAGCAGATCTAGTCCGGACACCTACGAGCAGTACTTC. Protein sequence: CASRSSPDTYEQYF.

This clonotype was seen only a few times. The V call is TRBV6-1, the J call TRBJ1-1; D possibly corresponds to TRBD1 (6 bases). The germline V and J ends were trimmed by 6 bases and 0 bases, with 8 bases remaining between them. Germline values: CDR1 MNHNS, CDR2 SASEGT. CDR3 length: 13 amino acids. CDR3 region: CASRDRMNTEAFF. CDR3 nucleotides: TGTGCCAGCAGGGACAGAATGAACACTGAAGCTTTCTTT.

This clonotype was detected ten times or more. This chain connects TRBV20-1 to TRBJ1-2; D gene uncertain. Trimming shortened V by 3 bases and J by 4 bases, and 3 bases separated the two germline ends. Germline V gives CDR1 DFQATT, CDR2 SNEGSKA (reference sequence). The CDR3 has 10 residues. The CDR3 here is CSASLYGYTF. The DNA for the CDR3 is TGCAGTGCTAGTCTCTATGGCTACACCTTC.

This clonotype came up once. The rearrangement joins TRBV4-1 to TRBJ2-1, with TRBD1 matching 7 bases. This CDR3 is built from 16 residues. V was clipped by 4 bases and J by 4 bases; unmatched bases: 10. Germline V gives CDR1 MGHRA, CDR2 YSYEKL. This CDR3 reads CASSRLDRVIYNEQFF. CDR3 bases: TGCGCCAGCAGCCGCCTCGACAGGGTGATTTACAATGAGCAGTTCTTC.

A few counts support this clonotype. The chain carries TRBV6-5 and TRBJ1-1; no definite D call. The CDR3 sequence is 11 residues long. V was clipped by 6 bases and J by 11 bases, with 13 bases between them. The germline gives CDR1 MNHEY, CDR2 SVGAGI. The CDR3 loop reads CASRASGLAFF. The CDR3 region has the DNA TGTGCCAGCAGAGCATCGGGATTGGCTTTCTTT.

There are a few counts of this clonotype. This sequence joins TRBV12-3 or TRBV12-4 and TRBJ1-1, with no clear D. Trimming pared 7 bases from V and 2 bases from J, leaving 11 bases between. The CDR3 length is 13 residues. As DNA, the CDR3 is TGTGCCAGCACGGGGTGGGATAACACTGAAGCTTTCTTT. It encodes CASTGWDNTEAFF.

This clonotype was seen more than once but under ten times. J is TRBJ1-2 and V is TRBV4-1, with D hard to call. The V and J ends lost 1 base and 0 bases respectively, with 6 bases between them. The CDR3 contains 14 residues. CDR1 and CDR2 from the germline V gene are MGHRA and YSYEKL. CDR3 in amino acids: CASSQVISNYGYTF. CDR3 DNA: TGCGCCAGCAGCCAAGTTATTTCTAACTATGGCTACACCTTC.

This clonotype was recorded many times. V gene TRBV24-1 combines with J gene TRBJ2-2; D not certain. The CDR3 contains 17 residues. Trimming pared 2 bases from V and 0 bases from J, leaving 12 bases between. Germline CDR1 KGHDR, CDR2 SFDVKD. Written as DNA, the CDR3 is TGTGCCACCAGTGATTCCCGGGCCTACGCGAACACCGGGGAGCTGTTTTTT. Translation gives CATSDSRAYANTGELFF.

This clonotype was detected only a few times. The V and J genes are TRBV6-5 and TRBJ1-2; D is perhaps TRBD1 (5 bases). V was clipped by 4 bases and J by 2 bases, with 11 bases between them. The CDR3 sequence is 14 residues long. CDR1 and CDR2 (germline): MNHEY, SVGAGI. The CDR3, as DNA: TGTGCCAGCAGTTGGGGACGGCTAAACTATGGCTACACCTTC. The encoded protein is CASSWGRLNYGYTF.

This chain links TRBV11-2 with TRBJ2-3; 12 bases fit TRBD2. This CDR3 spans 16 amino acids. Germline V lookup: CDR1 SGHAT, CDR2 FQNNGV. V lost 5 bases, J lost 6 bases, and 9 bases stayed unmatched. CDR3 nucleotide sequence: TGTGCCAGCAGCAAAACTAGCGGGGGGCCCTATGATACGCAGTATTTT. Translating gives CASSKTSGGPYDTQYF.

The chain uses TRBV27 and TRBJ2-7; unclear D gene. The CDR3 is 13 amino acids. Trimming left V 5 bases short and J 4 bases short, with 12 bases between. Germline V gene data show CDR1 as MNHEY and CDR2 as SMNVEV (reference sequence). The CDR3: CASSAQALYEQYF. The CDR3 DNA reads TGTGCCAGCAGTGCCCAGGCCCTTTACGAGCAGTACTTC.

The rearrangement uses TRBV29-1 and TRBJ2-7; the D is unclear. CDR3 length equals 12 residues. The V and J ends lost 4 bases and 2 bases respectively, with 9 bases between them. Germline values: CDR1 SQVTM, CDR2 ANQGSEA. The CDR3 region is CSVAGPTYEQYF. CDR3 sequence (DNA): TGCAGCGTTGCGGGCCCAACCTACGAGCAGTACTTC.

The CDR3 reads CASGDKQETQYF. In DNA, the CDR3 is TGTGCCAGCGGCGACAAACAAGAGACCCAGTACTTC. The rearrangement links TRBV5-6 to TRBJ2-5; the D is unclear. The germline V gene has CDR1 SGHDT and CDR2 YYEEEE. This CDR3 is built from 12 residues. Trimming took off 7 bases at V and 2 bases at J, with 9 bases between the two ends.